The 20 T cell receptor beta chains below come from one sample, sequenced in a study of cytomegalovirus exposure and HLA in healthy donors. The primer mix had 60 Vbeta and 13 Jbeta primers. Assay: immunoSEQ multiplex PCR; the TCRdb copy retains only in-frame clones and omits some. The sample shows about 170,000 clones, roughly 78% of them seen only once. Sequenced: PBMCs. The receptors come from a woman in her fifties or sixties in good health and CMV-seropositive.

This CDR3 reads CASSGRTRGLGETQYF. DNA of the CDR3: TGTGCCAGCAGCGGAAGGACAAGGGGATTGGGAGAGACCCAGTACTTC. This sequence joins TRBV5-4 and TRBJ2-5; D perhaps matches TRBD1 (5 bases). Germline V gives CDR1 SGHNT, CDR2 YYREEE (reference sequence). The CDR3 contains 16 residues. The V end lost 4 bases, the J end lost 4 bases, and 20 bases lay between the germline ends.

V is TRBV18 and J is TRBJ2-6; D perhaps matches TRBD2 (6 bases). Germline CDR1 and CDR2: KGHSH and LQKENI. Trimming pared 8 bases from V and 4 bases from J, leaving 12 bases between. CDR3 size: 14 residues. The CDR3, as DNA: TGTGCCAGCCGGGAGCAGCGCGGGGCCAACGTCCTGACTTTC. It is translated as CASREQRGANVLTF. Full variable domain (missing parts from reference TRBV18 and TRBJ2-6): NAGVMQNPRHLVRRRGQEARLRCSPMKGHSHVYWYRQLPEEGLKFMVYLQKENIIDESGMPKERFSAEFPKEGPSILRIQQVVRGDSAAYFCASREQRGANVLTFGAGSRLTVL.

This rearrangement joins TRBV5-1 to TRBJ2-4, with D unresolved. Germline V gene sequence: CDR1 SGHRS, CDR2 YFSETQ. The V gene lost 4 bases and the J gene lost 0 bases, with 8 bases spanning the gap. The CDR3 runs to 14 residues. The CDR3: CASSTEVAKNIQYF. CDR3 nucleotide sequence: TGCGCCAGCAGCACCGAGGTAGCCAAAAACATTCAGTACTTC.

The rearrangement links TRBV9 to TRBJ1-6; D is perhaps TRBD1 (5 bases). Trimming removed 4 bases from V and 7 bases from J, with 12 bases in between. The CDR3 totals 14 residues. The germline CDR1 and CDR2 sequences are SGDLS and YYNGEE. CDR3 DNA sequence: TGTGCCAGCAGCCAATACGACAGCAATTCACCCCTCCACTTT. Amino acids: CASSQYDSNSPLHF.

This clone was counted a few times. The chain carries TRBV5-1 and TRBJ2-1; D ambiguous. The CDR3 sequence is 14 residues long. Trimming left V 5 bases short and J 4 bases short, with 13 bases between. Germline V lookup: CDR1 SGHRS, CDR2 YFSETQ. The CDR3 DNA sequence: TGCGCCAGCAGTCGGAGCGACTGGTACAATGAGCAGTTCTTC. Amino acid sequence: CASSRSDWYNEQFF.

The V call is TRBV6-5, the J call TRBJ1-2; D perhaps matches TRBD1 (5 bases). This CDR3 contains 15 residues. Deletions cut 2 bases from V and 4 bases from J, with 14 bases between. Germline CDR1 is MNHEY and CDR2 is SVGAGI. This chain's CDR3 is CASSYRPREGYGYTF. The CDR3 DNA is TGTGCCAGCAGTTACCGCCCCAGGGAGGGCTATGGCTACACCTTC.

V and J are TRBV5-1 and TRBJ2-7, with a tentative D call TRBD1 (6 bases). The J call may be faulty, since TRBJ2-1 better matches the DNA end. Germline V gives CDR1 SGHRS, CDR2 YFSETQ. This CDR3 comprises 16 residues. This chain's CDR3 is CASKLGHGFDRNEQFF. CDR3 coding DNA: TGCGCCAGCAAATTGGGACACGGATTCGATAGGAATGAGCAGTTCTTC.

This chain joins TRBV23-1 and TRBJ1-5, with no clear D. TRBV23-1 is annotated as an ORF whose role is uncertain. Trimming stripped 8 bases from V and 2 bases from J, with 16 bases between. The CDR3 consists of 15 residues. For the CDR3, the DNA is TGCGCCAGCGGTTGGTTGGGCCAATGCAATCAGCCCCAGCATTTT. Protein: CASGWLGQCNQPQHF.

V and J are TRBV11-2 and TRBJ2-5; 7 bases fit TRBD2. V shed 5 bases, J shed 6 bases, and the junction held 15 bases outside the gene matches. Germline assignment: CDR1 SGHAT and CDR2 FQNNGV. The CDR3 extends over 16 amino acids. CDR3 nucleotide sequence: TGTGCCAGCAGCCCCGGAGAAGGGAGGGGATCGAAGACCCAGTACTTC. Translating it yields CASSPGEGRGSKTQYF.

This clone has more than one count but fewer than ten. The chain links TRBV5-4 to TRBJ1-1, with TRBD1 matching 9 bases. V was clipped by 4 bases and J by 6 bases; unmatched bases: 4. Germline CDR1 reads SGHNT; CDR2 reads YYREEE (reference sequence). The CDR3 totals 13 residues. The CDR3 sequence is CASSRTGVPEAFF. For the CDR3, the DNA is TGTGCCAGCAGCCGGACAGGGGTGCCTGAAGCTTTCTTT.

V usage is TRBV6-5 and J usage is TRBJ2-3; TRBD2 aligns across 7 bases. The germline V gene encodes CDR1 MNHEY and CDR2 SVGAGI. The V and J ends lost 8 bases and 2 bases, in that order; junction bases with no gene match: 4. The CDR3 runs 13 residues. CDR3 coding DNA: TGTGCCAGCGGAGCGGGGACCACAGATACGCAGTATTTT. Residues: CASGAGTTDTQYF.

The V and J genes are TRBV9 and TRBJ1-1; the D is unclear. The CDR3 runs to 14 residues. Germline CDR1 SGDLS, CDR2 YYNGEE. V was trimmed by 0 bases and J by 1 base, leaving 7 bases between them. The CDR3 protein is CASSVGLANTEAFF. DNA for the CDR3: TGTGCCAGCAGCGTAGGGCTAGCGAACACTGAAGCTTTCTTT.

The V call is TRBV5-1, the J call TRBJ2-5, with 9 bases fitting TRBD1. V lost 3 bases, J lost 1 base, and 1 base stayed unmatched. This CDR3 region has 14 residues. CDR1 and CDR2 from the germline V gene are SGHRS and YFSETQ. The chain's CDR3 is CASSSQGAQETQYF. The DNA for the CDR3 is TGCGCCAGCAGCTCACAGGGGGCCCAAGAGACCCAGTACTTC. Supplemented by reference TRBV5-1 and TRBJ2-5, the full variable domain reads KAGVTQTPRYLIKTRGQQVTLSCSPISGHRSVSWYQQTPGQGLQFLFEYFSETQRNKGNFPGRFSGRQFSNSRSEMNVSTLELGDSALYLCASSSQGAQETQYFGPGTRLLVL.

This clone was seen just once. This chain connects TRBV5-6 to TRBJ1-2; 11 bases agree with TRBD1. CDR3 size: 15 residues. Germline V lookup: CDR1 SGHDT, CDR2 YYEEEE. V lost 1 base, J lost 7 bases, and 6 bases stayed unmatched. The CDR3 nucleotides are TGTGCCAGCAGCTTGAGGGCCGGGACAGGGGGTGGCTACACCTTC. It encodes CASSLRAGTGGGYTF.

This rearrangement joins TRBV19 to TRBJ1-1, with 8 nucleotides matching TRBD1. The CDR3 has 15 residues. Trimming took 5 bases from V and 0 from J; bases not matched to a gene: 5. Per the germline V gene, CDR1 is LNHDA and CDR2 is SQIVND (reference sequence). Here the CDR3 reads CASSGDRRMNTEAFF. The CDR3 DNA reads TGTGCCAGTAGTGGGGACAGGAGGATGAACACTGAAGCTTTCTTT.

The CDR3 loop is CSAGQVSEQYF. CDR3 bases: TGCAGTGCCGGACAGGTATCCGAGCAGTACTTC. The chain uses TRBV20-1 and TRBJ2-7; 7 nucleotides agree with TRBD1. The CDR3 consists of 11 residues. Germline V gene sequence: CDR1 DFQATT, CDR2 SNEGSKA (reference sequence). With 6 bases clipped from V and 6 bases from J, the junction kept 5 bases outside the gene matches.

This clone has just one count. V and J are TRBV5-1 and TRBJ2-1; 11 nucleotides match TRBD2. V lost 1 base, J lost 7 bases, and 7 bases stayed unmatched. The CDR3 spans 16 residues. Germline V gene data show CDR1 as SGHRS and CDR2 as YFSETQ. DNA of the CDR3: TGCGCCAGCAGCTTGACGATCACTAGCGGGGGAAATGAGCAGTTCTTC. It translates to CASSLTITSGGNEQFF.

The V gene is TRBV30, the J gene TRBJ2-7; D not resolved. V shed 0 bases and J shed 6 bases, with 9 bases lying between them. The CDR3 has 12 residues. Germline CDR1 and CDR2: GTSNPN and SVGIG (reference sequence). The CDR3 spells CAWSVRSGEQYF. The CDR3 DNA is TGTGCCTGGAGTGTTCGGTCGGGCGAGCAGTACTTC.

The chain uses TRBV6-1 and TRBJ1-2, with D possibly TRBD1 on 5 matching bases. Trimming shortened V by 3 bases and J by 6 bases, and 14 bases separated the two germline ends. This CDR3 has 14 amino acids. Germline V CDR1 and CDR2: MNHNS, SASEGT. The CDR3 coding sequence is TGTGCCAGCAGTGAGTCAGGGCGAATGCATGGCTACACCTTC. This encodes CASSESGRMHGYTF.

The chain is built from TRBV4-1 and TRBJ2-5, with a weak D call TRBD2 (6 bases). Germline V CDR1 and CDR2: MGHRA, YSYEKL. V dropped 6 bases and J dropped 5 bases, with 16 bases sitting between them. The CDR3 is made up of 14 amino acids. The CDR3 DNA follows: TGCGCCAGCAGGTTTACTAGCTCTTCTGAGACCCAGTACTTC. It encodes CASRFTSSSETQYF.